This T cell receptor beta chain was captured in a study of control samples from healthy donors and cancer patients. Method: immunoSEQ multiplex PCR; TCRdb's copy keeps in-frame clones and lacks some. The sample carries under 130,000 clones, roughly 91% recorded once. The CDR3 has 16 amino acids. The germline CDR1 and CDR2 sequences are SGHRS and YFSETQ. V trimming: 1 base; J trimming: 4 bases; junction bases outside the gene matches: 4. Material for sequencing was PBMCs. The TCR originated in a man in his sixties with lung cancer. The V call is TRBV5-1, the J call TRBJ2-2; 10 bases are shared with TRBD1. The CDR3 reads CASSLRTGGSTGELFF. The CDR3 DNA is TGCGCCAGCAGCTTGCGGACAGGGGGGAGCACCGGGGAGCTGTTTTTT.